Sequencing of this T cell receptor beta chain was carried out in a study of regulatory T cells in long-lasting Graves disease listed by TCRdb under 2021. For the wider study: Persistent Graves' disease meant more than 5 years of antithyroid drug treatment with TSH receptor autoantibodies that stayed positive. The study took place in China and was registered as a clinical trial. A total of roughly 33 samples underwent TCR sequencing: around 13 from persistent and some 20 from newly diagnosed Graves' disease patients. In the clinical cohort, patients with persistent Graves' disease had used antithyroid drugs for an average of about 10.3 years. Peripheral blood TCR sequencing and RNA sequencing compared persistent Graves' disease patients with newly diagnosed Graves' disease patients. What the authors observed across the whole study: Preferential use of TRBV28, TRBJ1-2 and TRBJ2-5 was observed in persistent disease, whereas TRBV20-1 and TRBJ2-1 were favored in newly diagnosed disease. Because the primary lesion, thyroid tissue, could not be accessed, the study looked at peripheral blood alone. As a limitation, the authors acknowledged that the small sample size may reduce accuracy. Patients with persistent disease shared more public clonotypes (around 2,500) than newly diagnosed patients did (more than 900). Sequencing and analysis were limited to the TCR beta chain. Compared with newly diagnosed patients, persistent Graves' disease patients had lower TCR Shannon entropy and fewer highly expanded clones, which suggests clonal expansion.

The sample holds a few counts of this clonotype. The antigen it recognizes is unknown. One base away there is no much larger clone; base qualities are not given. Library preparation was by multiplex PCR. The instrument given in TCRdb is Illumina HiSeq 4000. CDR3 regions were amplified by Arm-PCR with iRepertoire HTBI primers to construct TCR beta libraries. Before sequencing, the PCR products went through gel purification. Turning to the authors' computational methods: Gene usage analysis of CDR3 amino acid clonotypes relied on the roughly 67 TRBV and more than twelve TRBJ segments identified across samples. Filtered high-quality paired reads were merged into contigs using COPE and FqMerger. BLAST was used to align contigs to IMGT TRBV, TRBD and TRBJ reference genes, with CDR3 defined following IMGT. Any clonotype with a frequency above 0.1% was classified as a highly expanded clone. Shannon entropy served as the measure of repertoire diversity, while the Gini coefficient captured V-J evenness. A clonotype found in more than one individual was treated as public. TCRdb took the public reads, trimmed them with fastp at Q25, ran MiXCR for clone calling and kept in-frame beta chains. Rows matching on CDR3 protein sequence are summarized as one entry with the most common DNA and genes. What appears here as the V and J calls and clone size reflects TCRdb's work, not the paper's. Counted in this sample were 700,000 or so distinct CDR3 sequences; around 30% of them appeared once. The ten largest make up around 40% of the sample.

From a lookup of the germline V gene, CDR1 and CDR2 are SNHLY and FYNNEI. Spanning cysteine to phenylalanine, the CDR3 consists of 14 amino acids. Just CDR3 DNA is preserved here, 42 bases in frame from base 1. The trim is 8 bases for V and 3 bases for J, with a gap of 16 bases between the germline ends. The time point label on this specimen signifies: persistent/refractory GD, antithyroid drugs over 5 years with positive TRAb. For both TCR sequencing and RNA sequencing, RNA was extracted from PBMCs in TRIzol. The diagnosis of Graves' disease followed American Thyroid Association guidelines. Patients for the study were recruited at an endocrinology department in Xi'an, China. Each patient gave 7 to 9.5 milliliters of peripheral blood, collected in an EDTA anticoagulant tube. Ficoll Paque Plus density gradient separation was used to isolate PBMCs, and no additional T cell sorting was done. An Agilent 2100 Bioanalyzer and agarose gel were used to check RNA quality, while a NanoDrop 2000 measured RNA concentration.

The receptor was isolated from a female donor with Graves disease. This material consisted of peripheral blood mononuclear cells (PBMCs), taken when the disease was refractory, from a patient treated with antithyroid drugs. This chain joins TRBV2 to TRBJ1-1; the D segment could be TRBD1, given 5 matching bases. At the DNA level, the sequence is TGTGCCAGCGGGGTCGGAGGGGATTACACTGAAGCTTTCTTT. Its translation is CASGVGGDYTEAFF.